What follows are 3 T cell receptor beta chains derived from one specimen sequenced in a study of shared clonotypes between healthy human individuals. Sequencing used immunoSEQ multiplex PCR; TCRdb keeps in-frame clones, though not all of them. The sample has some 2.4 million clones, approximately 93% seen once. Sequenced: naive CD4+ T cells from PBMCs. The subset here: CD45RA+ positively selected. The receptor source for this set is a man between 18 and 35 years old in good health. Some clones in this sample may be carry-over from other donors' samples.

The chain uses TRBV6-1 and TRBJ2-7; D may be TRBD1 (6 bases). The CDR3 extends over 15 amino acids. Trimming removed 8 bases at V and 0 bases at J, with 17 bases between. The germline CDR1 and CDR2 sequences are MNHNS and SASEGT. The CDR3 DNA sequence: TGTGCCAGCCGACCAGGGGCTGCGGTCTCCTACGAGCAGTACTTC. This translates into CASRPGAAVSYEQYF.

V usage is TRBV29-1 and J usage is TRBJ2-5; TRBD1 is a possible D gene (6 bases). The germline gives CDR1 SQVTM, CDR2 ANQGSEA. This CDR3 has 12 residues. The ends were cut back, 6 bases at V and 4 bases at J, with 12 bases in the middle. The CDR3 spells CSVNRVGETQYF. The CDR3 nucleotides are TGCAGCGTGAACAGGGTTGGAGAGACCCAGTACTTC.

The chain is built from TRBV28 and TRBJ1-1; the match to TRBD1 covers 7 bases. Germline CDR1 is MDHEN and CDR2 is SYDVKM. With 5 bases clipped from V and 1 base from J, the junction kept 10 bases outside the gene matches. The CDR3 covers 16 residues. CDR3 nucleotides: TGTGCCAGCAGTCAAGACAGGGCCCCCGCGAACACTGAAGCTTTCTTT. It translates to CASSQDRAPANTEAFF. The full variable domain, rest sourced from reference TRBV28 and TRBJ1-1, is DVKVTQSSRYLVKRTGEKVFLECVQDMDHENMFWYRQDPGLGLRLIYFSYDVKMKEKGDIPEGYSVSREKKERFSLILESASTNQTSMYLCASSQDRAPANTEAFFGQGTRLTVV.